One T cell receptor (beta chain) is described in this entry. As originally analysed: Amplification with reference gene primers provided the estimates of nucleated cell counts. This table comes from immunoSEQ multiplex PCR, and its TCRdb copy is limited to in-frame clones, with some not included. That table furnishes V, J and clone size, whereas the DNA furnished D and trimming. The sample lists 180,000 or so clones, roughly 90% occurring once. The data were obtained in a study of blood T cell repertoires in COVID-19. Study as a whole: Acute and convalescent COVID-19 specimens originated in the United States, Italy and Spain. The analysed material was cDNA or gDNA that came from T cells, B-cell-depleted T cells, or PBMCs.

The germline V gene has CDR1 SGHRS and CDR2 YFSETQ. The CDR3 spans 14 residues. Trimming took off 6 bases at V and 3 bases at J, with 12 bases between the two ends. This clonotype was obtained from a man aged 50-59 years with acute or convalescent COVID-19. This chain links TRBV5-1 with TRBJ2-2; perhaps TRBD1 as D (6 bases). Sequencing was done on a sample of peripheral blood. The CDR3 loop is CASTPGQDTGELFF. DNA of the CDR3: TGCGCCAGCACTCCGGGACAAGACACCGGGGAGCTGTTTTTT.